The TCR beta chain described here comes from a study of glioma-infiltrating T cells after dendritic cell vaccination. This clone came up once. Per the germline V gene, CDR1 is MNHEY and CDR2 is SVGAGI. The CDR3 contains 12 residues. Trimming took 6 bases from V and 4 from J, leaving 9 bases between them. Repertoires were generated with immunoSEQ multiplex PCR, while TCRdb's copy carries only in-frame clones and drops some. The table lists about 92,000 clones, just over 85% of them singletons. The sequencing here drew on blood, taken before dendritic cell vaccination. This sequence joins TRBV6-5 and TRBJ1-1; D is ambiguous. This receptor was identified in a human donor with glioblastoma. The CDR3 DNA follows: TGTGCCAGCAGGATGGGCCCCACTGAAGCTTTCTTT. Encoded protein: CASRMGPTEAFF.